Each of the 21 T cell receptor beta chains below was sequenced from the same sample in a study of CD8+CD57+ T cells in acquired aplastic anemia (dated by TCRdb to the late 2010s). Patients chosen for sequencing had shown expansion of CD8+CD57+ cells by flow cytometry. The instrument was an Illumina HiSeq 2000. Genomic DNA served as template for TCR beta VDJ combination and CDR3 sequence profiling. In-frame beta chains were kept once TCRdb had trimmed the public reads at Q25 with fastp and called clones with MiXCR. Entries are consolidated by CDR3 protein sequence, retaining the most common genes and DNA. This sample is represented by a few hundred thousand distinct CDR3 sequences; around 30% of them were singletons. The ten largest make up nearly 0.85% of the sample. The specimen sequenced was sorted CD4+, CD8+, or CD8+CD57+ T cells (not recorded which) from PBMCs. The receptors were sampled from a human donor with aplastic anemia.

The chain recombines TRBV5-1 with TRBJ1-1; D is possibly TRBD1 (6 bases). The CDR3 length is 15 residues. V was trimmed by 5 bases and J by 0 bases, leaving 14 bases between them. Germline V gene lookup returns CDR1 SGHRS and CDR2 YFSETQ. The CDR3 spells CASRVQGLLNTEAFF. The CDR3 DNA is TGCGCCAGCAGAGTTCAGGGGTTGTTGAACACTGAAGCTTTCTTT.

The V call is TRBV9, the J call TRBJ2-6, with a possible D match to TRBD2 (5 bases). The V gene's germline CDR1 is SGDLS and CDR2 YYNGEE. This CDR3 contains 13 residues. Trimming shortened V by 0 bases and J by 9 bases, and 7 bases separated the two germline ends. DNA for the CDR3: TGTGCCAGCAGCGTAGGACGGGACAACGTCCTGACTTTC. As protein: CASSVGRDNVLTF.

This clonotype has ten or more counts. V and J are TRBV7-9 and TRBJ1-3; D not resolved. Germline loops: CDR1 SEHNR, CDR2 FQNEAQ (reference sequence). The CDR3 is 13 amino acids. V was trimmed by 6 bases and J by 0 bases, leaving 6 bases between them. The CDR3 nucleotides read TGTGCCAGCAGATCACGCTCTGGAAACACCATATATTTT. Encoded protein: CASRSRSGNTIYF.

The sample holds a few counts of this clonotype. V is TRBV6-6 and J is TRBJ1-2; no clear D. The CDR3 extends over 15 amino acids. V was pared by 1 base and J by 5 bases, with 14 bases between. Per germline, CDR1 MNHNY and CDR2 SVGAGI (reference sequence). The CDR3 DNA is TGTGCCAGCAGTTACTGGCGTGAAGGGCTGTATGGCTACACCTTC. Amino acids: CASSYWREGLYGYTF.

Details on this clonotype: A read error may produce the germline difference seen at one junction end. The chain couples TRBV20-1 to TRBJ2-7; the D gene is possibly TRBD2 (7 bases). The germline V gene has CDR1 DFQATT and CDR2 SNEGSKA (reference sequence). The CDR3 covers 14 residues. The CDR3 region has the DNA TGCCGTGCTAGAGGCGGGGGCGTTAAATACGAGCAGTACTTC. It encodes CRARGGGVKYEQYF.

This clonotype was seen repeatedly, ten times or more. V and J are TRBV29-1 and TRBJ2-5; TRBD2 matches 11 bases. With 6 bases clipped from V and 1 base from J, the junction kept 4 bases outside the gene matches. The CDR3 has 14 amino acids. The germline CDR1 and CDR2 sequences are SQVTM and ANQGSEA. The CDR3 bases are TGCAGCGTGCGACTAGCGGGAAGCCAAGAGACCCAGTACTTC. It specifies CSVRLAGSQETQYF.

This clonotype was found many times. The chain combines TRBV20-1 with TRBJ1-5, with a possible D match to TRBD1 (5 bases). Germline CDR1 is DFQATT and CDR2 is SNEGSKA (reference sequence). V lost 5 bases to trimming and J lost 5 bases, with 19 bases between them. The CDR3 extends over 15 amino acids. CDR3 nucleotides: TGCAGTGCTTTTCAGGGTTCTGGGGTCGATCAGCCCCAGCATTTT. Translating gives CSAFQGSGVDQPQHF.

This clonotype showed up just a few times. The V call is TRBV5-1, the J call TRBJ1-4; maybe TRBD1 (6 bases). The CDR3 runs 14 residues. With 0 bases removed from V and 7 bases from J, the gap between germline ends came to 10 bases. Germline V gene data show CDR1 as SGHRS and CDR2 as YFSETQ. The chain's CDR3 is CASSLDRVAEKLFF. Written as DNA, the CDR3 is TGCGCCAGCAGCTTGGACAGGGTTGCTGAAAAACTGTTTTTT. The full variable domain, rest sourced from reference TRBV5-1 and TRBJ1-4, is KAGVTQTPRYLIKTRGQQVTLSCSPISGHRSVSWYQQTPGQGLQFLFEYFSETQRNKGNFPGRFSGRQFSNSRSEMNVSTLELGDSALYLCASSLDRVAEKLFFGSGTQLSVL.

The sample holds many counts of this clonotype. The CDR3 DNA reads TGCAGCATTCTCCCGGCGAGTTCCCCCTACGAGCAGTACTTC. As protein: CSILPASSPYEQYF. The chain recombines TRBV29-1 with TRBJ2-7, with unresolved D. Germline CDR1 and CDR2: SQVTM and ANQGSEA. V was trimmed by 8 bases and J by 2 bases, leaving 19 bases between them. The CDR3 has 14 amino acids.

The V call is TRBV30, the J call TRBJ1-2, with D maybe TRBD1 (5 bases). V lost 4 bases and J lost 4, with 13 bases in between. The V gene's germline CDR1 is GTSNPN and CDR2 SVGIG (reference sequence). The CDR3 covers 13 residues. CDR3 in DNA: TGTGCCTGGATTAGGGGTGGAATCTATGGCTACACCTTC. Its protein is CAWIRGGIYGYTF.

This chain links TRBV5-1 with TRBJ2-1; no clear D. Between the trimmed V and J ends, which lost 0 bases and 10 bases, there was a span of 8 bases. The V gene's germline CDR1 is SGHRS and CDR2 YFSETQ. This CDR3 has 12 amino acids. CDR3 residues: CASSLGSREQFF. CDR3 nucleotides: TGCGCCAGCAGCTTGGGTTCTCGGGAGCAGTTCTTC.

There are many counts of this clonotype. The chain couples TRBV2 to TRBJ2-7; D could derive from TRBD1 or TRBD2 (5 bases each). Between the trimmed V and J ends, which lost 8 bases and 0 bases, there was a span of 11 bases. CDR1 is SNHLY, CDR2 FYNNEI, per germline. This CDR3 comprises 13 residues. The CDR3 protein is CASGPGTSYEQYF. CDR3 sequence (DNA): TGTGCCAGCGGGCCAGGGACCTCCTACGAGCAGTACTTC.

The rearrangement links TRBV9 to TRBJ2-2; D remains unclear. From germline, CDR1 is SGDLS and CDR2 YYNGEE. The CDR3 has 13 amino acids. V shed 3 bases and J shed 7 bases, with 10 bases lying between them. The CDR3 loop reads CASSGDWDGELFF. CDR3 bases: TGTGCCAGCAGCGGCGACTGGGACGGGGAGCTGTTTTTT. Full variable domain (rest looked up from reference TRBV9 and TRBJ2-2): DSGVTQTPKHLITATGQRVTLRCSPRSGDLSVYWYQQSLDQGLQFLIQYYNGEERAKGNILERFSAQQFPDLHSELNLSSLELGDSALYFCASSGDWDGELFFGEGSRLTVL.

The V call is TRBV30, the J call TRBJ2-7; possible D gene TRBD1, 6 bases. This CDR3 has 12 residues. Germline V gene data show CDR1 as GTSNPN and CDR2 as SVGIG (reference sequence). With 5 bases removed from V and 4 bases from J, the gap between germline ends came to 12 bases. The CDR3 reads CAWGGHQYEQYF. The CDR3 DNA is TGTGCCTGGGGGGGACATCAGTACGAGCAGTACTTC.

The rearrangement uses TRBV7-3 and TRBJ2-7; D may be TRBD1 (5 bases). Germline loops: CDR1 SGHTA, CDR2 FQGTGA. Trimming left V 4 bases short and J 5 bases short, with 9 bases between. The CDR3 is 12 residues long. The CDR3 sequence is CASSSKGNEQYF. CDR3 in DNA: TGTGCCAGCAGCTCAAAGGGGAACGAGCAGTACTTC.

This rearrangement joins TRBV7-9 to TRBJ2-1, with TRBD2 matching over 9 bases. CDR3 size: 16 residues. CDR1 is SEHNR and CDR2 is FQNEAQ in the germline V gene (reference sequence). Trimming removed 5 bases from V and 4 bases from J; junction bases left unmatched: 9. The CDR3 nucleotides read TGTGCCAGCAGCGTAACCGGGACTAGCTGGTACAATGAGCAGTTCTTC. Translating gives CASSVTGTSWYNEQFF.

The V gene is TRBV10-3, the J gene TRBJ2-7; D is possibly TRBD2 (6 bases). Trimming removed 3 bases from V and 9 bases from J, with 12 bases in between. Germline-derived CDR1 and CDR2 are ENHRY and SYGVKD. The CDR3 contains 12 residues. DNA of the CDR3: TGTGCCATCAGTGAAGGGGCGGAGGGGCAGTACTTC. It translates to CAISEGAEGQYF.

This clonotype was counted a few times. The rearrangement uses TRBV12-3 or TRBV12-4 and TRBJ2-7; unclear D gene. The CDR3 is 13 amino acids. The V and J ends lost 2 bases and 4 bases respectively, with 9 bases between them. CDR3 region: CASSLNPWYEQYF. CDR3 nucleotides: TGTGCCAGCAGTTTAAACCCCTGGTACGAGCAGTACTTC.

The CDR3, as DNA: TGTGCCAGCAGCACCGACAGGGAGGCAGACACCATATATTTT. The encoded protein is CASSTDREADTIYF. V is TRBV7-2 and J is TRBJ1-3, with 7 bases aligning to TRBD1. This CDR3 has 14 amino acids. Per the germline V gene, CDR1 is SGHTA and CDR2 is FQGNSA. V dropped 5 bases and J dropped 8; count of bases not matched to a gene: 9.

The CDR3 sequence is CASSRDESPLHF. CDR3 DNA sequence: TGTGCCAGCAGCCGGGATGAGTCACCCCTCCACTTT. This chain connects TRBV7-9 to TRBJ1-6; D ambiguous. Per germline, CDR1 SEHNR and CDR2 FQNEAQ (reference sequence). This CDR3 region has 12 residues. Trimming cost V 5 bases and J 10 bases, with 9 bases left between them.

J is TRBJ2-7 and V is TRBV5-1; no firm D call. Looked up from germline, CDR1 is SGHRS and CDR2 is YFSETQ. Trimming shortened V by 1 base and J by 2 bases, and 10 bases separated the two germline ends. The CDR3 is 14 residues long. This chain's CDR3 is CASSLNGGTYEQYF. CDR3 sequence (DNA): TGCGCCAGCAGCTTGAATGGTGGAACCTACGAGCAGTACTTC. Complete variable domain (other parts from reference TRBV5-1 and TRBJ2-7): KAGVTQTPRYLIKTRGQQVTLSCSPISGHRSVSWYQQTPGQGLQFLFEYFSETQRNKGNFPGRFSGRQFSNSRSEMNVSTLELGDSALYLCASSLNGGTYEQYFGPGTRLTVT.